Following are 5 T cell receptor beta chains from one sample sequenced in a study of shared clonotypes between healthy human individuals. Measured with immunoSEQ multiplex PCR; TCRdb has only the in-frame clones, and not every one. This table has 550,000 to 850,000 clones, 74% appearing once. The sample was memory CD4+ T cells sorted from blood. The subset: CD45RA-negative fraction. The receptors were gathered from a woman aged 25 to 45 in good health.

This chain connects TRBV4-1 to TRBJ1-3; maybe TRBD1 (5 bases). This CDR3 region has 11 residues. Germline values: CDR1 MGHRA, CDR2 YSYEKL. V gave up 3 bases and J gave up 8 bases, with 5 bases separating them. CDR3 sequence: CASSQGDTIYF. The CDR3 bases are TGCGCCAGCAGCCAGGGGGACACCATATATTTT.

The chain links TRBV5-4 to TRBJ2-7, with 11 bases aligning to TRBD1. The CDR3 has 15 residues. V lost 6 bases to trimming and J lost 4 bases; unmatched junction nucleotides: 9. CDR1 is SGHNT, CDR2 YYREEE, per germline (reference sequence). In nucleotides, the CDR3 is TGTGCCAGCACCCTCGCGGGACAGGGGGGATACGAGCAGTACTTC. Its translation: CASTLAGQGGYEQYF.

The CDR3: CASRRPEGSTGELFF. In DNA form, the CDR3 reads TGTGCCAGCCGTCGCCCTGAAGGGTCCACCGGGGAGCTGTTTTTT. The chain combines TRBV6-1 with TRBJ2-2; D remains ambiguous. The CDR3 is 15 residues long. V lost 8 bases, J lost 4 bases, and 17 bases lay in between. The germline gives CDR1 MNHNS, CDR2 SASEGT.

The chain links TRBV2 to TRBJ2-5; maybe TRBD2 (6 bases). Trimming stripped 11 bases from V and 4 bases from J, with 20 bases between. The CDR3 is 14 amino acids. CDR1 SNHLY and CDR2 FYNNEI come from the germline V gene. The CDR3 DNA is TGTGCCGGAAAGACTTCAATGGGGGGAGAGACCCAGTACTTC. Protein sequence: CAGKTSMGGETQYF.

A word on this clone: Other DNA sequences in the same sample also yield this CDR3. The genes are TRBV18 and TRBJ2-5; TRBD2 is a possible D gene (5 bases). The CDR3 runs 13 residues. V was trimmed by 0 bases and J by 5 bases, leaving 7 bases between them. The germline V gene encodes CDR1 KGHSH and CDR2 LQKENI. This CDR3 is CASSPPTGETQYF. CDR3 sequence (DNA): TGTGCCAGCTCACCACCCACGGGGGAGACCCAGTACTTC. The full variable domain, its missing parts supplied by reference TRBV18 and TRBJ2-5, is NAGVMQNPRHLVRRRGQEARLRCSPMKGHSHVYWYRQLPEEGLKFMVYLQKENIIDESGMPKERFSAEFPKEGPSILRIQQVVRGDSAAYFCASSPPTGETQYFGPGTRLLVL.